The 16 T cell receptor beta chains listed next were all sequenced from one sample in a study of blood T cell repertoires in COVID-19. The table came from immunoSEQ multiplex PCR; TCRdb's copy has only in-frame clones and leaves some out. The table shows fewer than 100,000 clones, with roughly 77% occurring only once. The sequenced sample consisted of peripheral blood. The receptors were sampled from a human donor in a cohort sampled during active COVID-19.

The chain carries TRBV7-9 and TRBJ2-1, with 12 bases matching TRBD2. The CDR3 has 14 residues. J lost 14 bases, V lost 2 bases, and 7 bases had no gene match. Germline loops: CDR1 SEHNR, CDR2 FQNEAQ (reference sequence). DNA of the CDR3: TGTGCCAGCAGCTTAAGCCTAGCGGGAGGGGCGGAGTTCTTC. Its translation: CASSLSLAGGAEFF. Complete variable domain (other parts from reference TRBV7-9 and TRBJ2-1): DTGVSQNPRHKITKRGQNVTFRCDPISEHNRLYWYRQTLGQGPEFLTYFQNEAQLEKSRLLSDRFSAERPKGSFSTLEIQRTEQGDSAMYLCASSLSLAGGAEFFGPGTRLTVL.

This clone was counted only a few times. The chain couples TRBV5-4 to TRBJ2-2, with 7 bases lining up with TRBD1. Per germline, CDR1 SGHNT and CDR2 YYREEE (reference sequence). Unmatched junction bases numbered 9, after V lost 1 base and J lost 3 bases. This CDR3 is built from 17 residues. The CDR3 bases are TGTGCCAGCAGCTTGTCCCCCCAGGGACAGTACACCGGGGAGCTGTTTTTT. This encodes CASSLSPQGQYTGELFF.

The chain uses TRBV15 and TRBJ1-1; D may be TRBD1 (5 bases). Germline values: CDR1 LNHNV, CDR2 YYDKDF (reference sequence). This CDR3 comprises 15 residues. V lost 1 base, J lost 0 bases, and 9 bases lay in between. CDR3 coding DNA: TGTGCCACCAGCAGAGTTCGCAGGGTGAACACTGAAGCTTTCTTT. Translating it yields CATSRVRRVNTEAFF.

The V call is TRBV29-1, the J call TRBJ1-2; TRBD1 might be the D (5 bases). The CDR3 runs to 11 residues. V dropped 4 bases and J dropped 8 bases, with 11 bases sitting between them. Germline assignment: CDR1 SQVTM and CDR2 ANQGSEA. The CDR3 DNA follows: TGCAGCGTTGGGGGAACAGGCGGCTACACCTTC. Encoded protein: CSVGGTGGYTF.

This chain connects TRBV19 to TRBJ2-2, with a weak D call TRBD2 (5 bases). Trimming took 4 bases from V and 3 from J, leaving 6 bases between them. Germline-derived CDR1 and CDR2 are LNHDA and SQIVND (reference sequence). CDR3 length equals 13 residues. The CDR3 DNA reads TGTGCCAGTAGTAGGACTGACACCGGGGAGCTGTTTTTT. Protein sequence: CASSRTDTGELFF.

The V and J genes are TRBV11-3 and TRBJ2-3, with TRBD2 identical over 14 bases. The CDR3 sequence is 16 residues long. Germline loops: CDR1 SGHNT, CDR2 YENEEA. V trimming: 5 bases; J trimming: 5 bases; junction bases outside the gene matches: 6. Here the CDR3 reads CASSGTSGSSQDTQYF. The CDR3 DNA follows: TGTGCCAGCAGCGGGACTAGCGGGAGTTCGCAAGATACGCAGTATTTT.

The rearrangement joins TRBV28 to TRBJ1-1, with a weak D call TRBD1 (6 bases). CDR1 is MDHEN and CDR2 is SYDVKM in the germline V gene. Trimming cost V 4 bases and J 4 bases, with 19 bases left between them. The CDR3 extends over 16 amino acids. The CDR3 reads CASSSFGGQGGTEAFF. CDR3 in DNA: TGTGCCAGCAGTTCCTTCGGGGGGCAGGGTGGCACTGAAGCTTTCTTT.

This clone appeared once. The chain is built from TRBV6-1 and TRBJ2-7, with D possibly matching TRBD1 (5 bases). Per germline, CDR1 MNHNS and CDR2 SASEGT. The germline V and J ends were trimmed by 2 bases and 2 bases, with 10 bases remaining between them. This CDR3 spans 14 amino acids. CDR3 region: CASSELPGPYEQYF. Here the CDR3 DNA reads TGTGCCAGCAGTGAACTACCAGGGCCCTACGAGCAGTACTTC.

This chain uses TRBV7-9 with TRBJ2-5; D remains ambiguous. The CDR3 length is 17 residues. CDR1 and CDR2 (germline): SEHNR, FQNEAQ (reference sequence). The germline V and J ends were trimmed by 2 bases and 5 bases, with 21 bases remaining between them. CDR3 coding DNA: TGTGCCAGCAGCTTAAGGCGAACGGGTCTTAAATGGGAGACCCAGTACTTC. It is translated as CASSLRRTGLKWETQYF.

The CDR3 spells CATTRSGTGYETQYF. In nucleotides, the CDR3 is TGTGCCACCACACGGTCCGGGACAGGGTATGAGACCCAGTACTTC. The V and J genes are TRBV6-6 and TRBJ2-5; 9 bases are shared with TRBD1. Unmatched junction bases numbered 14, after V lost 10 bases and J lost 5 bases. Germline assignment: CDR1 MNHNY and CDR2 SVGAGI (reference sequence). The CDR3 length is 15 residues.

The V and J genes are TRBV6-5 and TRBJ2-1; D perhaps matches TRBD2 (6 bases). This CDR3 spans 12 amino acids. V lost 8 bases and J 2 bases, leaving 7 bases between the germline ends. The V gene's germline CDR1 is MNHEY and CDR2 SVGAGI. The CDR3 reads CASGEAYNEQFF. The DNA of the CDR3 is TGTGCCAGCGGGGAGGCCTACAATGAGCAGTTCTTC.

The J gene is TRBJ1-2, the V gene TRBV6-6, with D possibly TRBD1 on 5 matching bases. Trimming took off 5 bases at V and 1 base at J, with 8 bases between the two ends. Per germline, CDR1 MNHNY and CDR2 SVGAGI (reference sequence). This CDR3 contains 13 residues. This chain's CDR3 is CASSPGVNYGYTF. The CDR3 nucleotides are TGTGCCAGCAGTCCGGGGGTTAACTATGGCTACACCTTC.

V usage is TRBV10-2 and J usage is TRBJ2-7; 8 bases match TRBD2. The germline CDR1 and CDR2 sequences are WSHSY and SAAADI. The junction had 3 bases not matched to a gene; V was cut back by 6 bases and J by 5 bases. CDR3 length: 12 residues. In nucleotides, the CDR3 is TGCGCCAGCAGCCTCGGGAGGGACGAGCAGTACTTC. Translating it yields CASSLGRDEQYF.

The V and J genes are TRBV7-6 and TRBJ2-3, with 7 nucleotides matching TRBD2. After removal of 5 bases from V and 0 bases from J, the junction contained 8 bases not matched to a gene. Per germline, CDR1 SGHVS and CDR2 FNYEAQ. The CDR3 spans 16 residues. The chain's CDR3 is CASSLIWDYSTDTQYF. The CDR3 DNA reads TGTGCCAGCAGCCTTATCTGGGACTACAGCACAGATACGCAGTATTTT.

The V and J genes are TRBV5-1 and TRBJ2-7; TRBD1 agrees at 11 bases. The V and J ends lost 1 base and 1 base, in that order; junction bases with no gene match: 10. This CDR3 comprises 18 residues. Germline lookup yields CDR1 SGHRS and CDR2 YFSETQ. The CDR3 sequence is CASSLRGQGAGGSYEQYF. CDR3 coding DNA: TGCGCCAGCAGCTTGAGAGGACAGGGGGCGGGAGGATCCTACGAGCAGTACTTC.

J is TRBJ1-2 and V is TRBV2; D might be TRBD1 (5 bases). Germline CDR1 is SNHLY and CDR2 is FYNNEI. The CDR3 is 15 residues long. The germline V and J ends were trimmed by 0 bases and 6 bases, with 14 bases remaining between them. The CDR3 region is CASSEALLGLDGYTF. The CDR3 nucleotides read TGTGCCAGCAGTGAAGCGCTTCTGGGGCTGGATGGCTACACCTTC.